This T cell receptor (beta chain) stems from a study of T cell responses to AZD1222 COVID-19 vaccine. Broader study findings: Spike-specific TCR breadth and depth went up after people got two AZD1222 doses. The study identified only five to seven AZD1222 recipients as seropositive at baseline. Across the whole spike, CD4 TCRs peaked at regions 160-218 and 743-854.

There are 16 residues in the CDR3. Trimming took off 3 bases at V and 7 bases at J, with 17 bases between the two ends. The germline CDR1 and CDR2 sequences are SGDLS and YYNGEE. To note about this clone: Its antigen is unknown.

Generated by immunoSEQ multiplex PCR, the TCRdb table keeps only in-frame clones and is missing some. The sample consists of tens of thousands of clones, about 90% of them appearing once. This chain uses TRBV9 with TRBJ1-6; D possibly corresponds to TRBD1 (5 bases). This specimen was peripheral blood, taken on day 0 of AZD1222 vaccination. The source of this sequence is an adult in good health. The CDR3, as DNA: TGTGCCAGCAGCGCCCCCCCCGGGACTACGAATTCACCCCTCCACTTT. Amino acids: CASSAPPGTTNSPLHF.